Described below is a single TCR beta chain sequence and its context. This specimen comes from a study of blood T cell repertoires in COVID-19. Study summary: Acute and convalescent COVID-19 samples came from the United States, Italy and Spain. Sources were T cells, B-cell-depleted T cells, or PBMCs; the material itself was cDNA or gDNA.

Per the original methods: Cell counts per sample came from amplifying reference gene primers. Libraries were prepared by immunoSEQ multiplex PCR; TCRdb keeps only in-frame clonotypes and omits some of them. That table is the source of V, J and clone size, and D and trimming were worked out from the DNA. In the table there are more than 200,000 clones, 82% of which are singletons. Seattle's cohort entered during active infection and was followed longitudinally. This receptor was identified in a woman of 80 years or more with COVID-19, enrolled during active disease. Sequenced: peripheral blood.

The CDR3 nucleotides are TGTGCCAGAACGACTAGCGGGACTTCTCTCCGAGCGGCATACGAGCAGTACTTC. The encoded protein is CARTTSGTSLRAAYEQYF. The chain combines TRBV28 with TRBJ2-7; TRBD2 agrees at 11 bases. The CDR3 loop spans 18 amino acids. The V and J ends lost 9 bases and 4 bases, in that order; junction bases with no gene match: 20. CDR1 and CDR2 from the germline V gene are MDHEN and SYDVKM.